This entry lists 27 T cell receptor beta chains sequenced from one sample in a study of T cells in Graves' hyperthyroidism and ophthalmopathy (dated 2019 in TCRdb). Library preparation used multiplex PCR. Sequencing instrument: Illumina HiSeq 2000. TCR beta CDR3 regions were amplified from RNA transcripts. For the first round of RT-PCR on the TCR CDR3, the HTBI primer set was used together with the Qiagen OneStep RT-PCR kit. The raw public reads went through TCRdb reprocessing: fastp at Q25, MiXCR clone calling, in-frame beta chains kept. Duplicate CDR3 protein sequences are folded into a single record with the most common DNA and genes. Here the sample has roughly 250,000 distinct CDR3 sequences; roughly 15% occur a single time. 25% to 30% of the sample is in the top ten clones. Input material: blood. These receptors were obtained from a woman aged 18-30 years with Graves' ophthalmopathy.

This clonotype was detected many times. V gene TRBV24-1 combines with J gene TRBJ1-1, with a weak D call TRBD1 (6 bases). CDR3 length: 16 residues. CDR1 KGHDR and CDR2 SFDVKD come from the germline V gene. Trimming removed 2 bases at V and 4 bases at J, with 16 bases between. The CDR3 coding sequence is TGTGCCACCAGTGATTCTCGGGACACTGGGTCCACTGAAGCTTTCTTT. Translating gives CATSDSRDTGSTEAFF.

The chain combines TRBV28 with TRBJ2-2, with TRBD1 matching 11 bases. V was pared by 6 bases and J by 7 bases, with 4 bases of the junction left unmatched. Germline V gene lookup returns CDR1 MDHEN and CDR2 SYDVKM. The CDR3 spans 14 residues. DNA for the CDR3: TGTGCCAGCAGATTGGGACAGGGGGACGGGGAGCTGTTTTTT. This encodes CASRLGQGDGELFF.

This clonotype was found many times. The gene calls are TRBV7-2 and TRBJ2-7; possibly TRBD2 for D (6 bases). V was clipped by 1 base and J by 5 bases, with 12 bases between them. This CDR3 has 14 amino acids. Per the germline V gene, CDR1 is SGHTA and CDR2 is FQGNSA. CDR3 nucleotides: TGTGCCAGCAGCTTAGGGCAGGGACTCGACGAGCAGTACTTC. Amino acid sequence: CASSLGQGLDEQYF. The full variable domain, in which reference TRBV7-2 and TRBJ2-7 provide the parts outside the CDR3, is GAGVSQSPSNKVTEKGKDVELRCDPISGHTALYWYRQSLGQGLEFLIYFQGNSAPDKSGLPSDRFSAERTGGSVSTLTIQRTQQEDSAVYLCASSLGQGLDEQYFGPGTRLTVT.

This clonotype was recorded at least ten times. J is TRBJ2-3 and V is TRBV9, with D tentatively TRBD1 (6 bases). Trimming pared 3 bases from V and 5 bases from J, leaving 13 bases between. From germline, CDR1 is SGDLS and CDR2 YYNGEE. The CDR3 extends over 14 amino acids. CDR3 DNA: TGTGCCAGCAGCGCTCAGGGGAATGTAGATACGCAGTATTTT. Translation: CASSAQGNVDTQYF. Full variable domain (missing parts from reference TRBV9 and TRBJ2-3): DSGVTQTPKHLITATGQRVTLRCSPRSGDLSVYWYQQSLDQGLQFLIQYYNGEERAKGNILERFSAQQFPDLHSELNLSSLELGDSALYFCASSAQGNVDTQYFGPGTRLTVL.

This clonotype was found many times. The V and J genes are TRBV20-1 and TRBJ2-7; a weak D match, TRBD2 (7 bases). The germline V and J ends were trimmed by 6 bases and 7 bases, with 25 bases remaining between them. The CDR3 sequence is 15 residues long. Germline V gene sequence: CDR1 DFQATT, CDR2 SNEGSKA (reference sequence). CDR3 DNA sequence: TGCAGTGCCTCGACGGGCAGGGGACCGGGGGGTGAGCAGTACTTC. Translation: CSASTGRGPGGEQYF.

This clonotype was seen repeatedly, ten times or more. The CDR3 region is CASSTRPRLQETQYF. The CDR3 DNA is TGTGCCAGTAGTACCCGACCCCGGCTACAAGAGACCCAGTACTTC. This chain connects TRBV19 to TRBJ2-5, with D unresolved. The V and J ends lost 4 bases and 2 bases respectively, with 14 bases between them. Germline values: CDR1 LNHDA, CDR2 SQIVND (reference sequence). CDR3 length: 15 amino acids.

Comment on this clonotype: Relative to the germline gene, one junction end is altered; a read error may explain this. The rearrangement links TRBV4-1 to TRBJ2-1; 9 bases are shared with TRBD1. CDR1 and CDR2 from the germline V gene are MGHRA and YSYEKL. The CDR3 consists of 17 residues. CDR3 residues: CDSSQASSGQGYNEQFF. The CDR3 nucleotides read TGCGACAGCAGCCAAGCATCATCGGGACAGGGTTACAATGAGCAGTTCTTC.

This clonotype was picked up many times. The chain employs TRBV30 and TRBJ2-5; 8 positions match TRBD2. V lost 1 base, J lost 3 bases, and 10 bases stayed unmatched. Germline CDR1 GTSNPN, CDR2 SVGIG (reference sequence). The CDR3 runs to 16 residues. The CDR3 sequence: CAWSALVSGGEETQYF. The CDR3 nucleotides read TGTGCCTGGAGTGCGTTAGTAAGCGGGGGCGAAGAGACCCAGTACTTC.

This clonotype was counted many times. The chain employs TRBV27 and TRBJ2-3, with D perhaps matching TRBD2 (5 bases). The V end lost 5 bases, the J end lost 0 bases, and 18 bases lay between the germline ends. Germline V CDR1 and CDR2: MNHEY, SMNVEV (reference sequence). The length of the CDR3 is 17 residues. The CDR3 nucleotides are TGTGCCAGCAGTCGAACTTCGCTAGCTGCTAGCACAGATACGCAGTATTTT. Translated: CASSRTSLAASTDTQYF.

The table lists this clonotype with many counts. The V call is TRBV24-1, the J call TRBJ2-7; 7 nucleotides align to TRBD2. This CDR3 contains 13 residues. Germline CDR1 reads KGHDR; CDR2 reads SFDVKD. With 2 bases clipped from V and 7 bases from J, the junction kept 4 bases outside the gene matches. The CDR3 is CATSDWEGREQYF. CDR3 sequence (DNA): TGTGCCACCAGTGATTGGGAGGGGCGAGAGCAGTACTTC.

This clonotype has at least ten counts. The chain couples TRBV5-1 to TRBJ2-6; no firm D call. The CDR3 has 16 amino acids. Germline V gives CDR1 SGHRS, CDR2 YFSETQ. Trimming took 0 bases from V and 0 from J, leaving 7 bases between them. The CDR3 region is CASSLAQHSGANVLTF. The DNA for the CDR3 is TGCGCCAGCAGCTTGGCTCAGCACTCTGGGGCCAACGTCCTGACTTTC.

This clonotype was counted at least ten times. The chain combines TRBV6-5 with TRBJ1-3; possible D gene TRBD1, 6 bases. The V end was cut by 2 bases, the J end by 3 bases, with 8 bases between. Germline V lookup: CDR1 MNHEY, CDR2 SVGAGI. This CDR3 is 14 amino acids long. CDR3 DNA: TGTGCCAGCAGTTACCGAGGGGGTGGAAACACCATATATTTT. Translated, it gives CASSYRGGGNTIYF.

This clonotype was counted many times. This chain links TRBV4-2 with TRBJ2-5; 8 bases fit TRBD1. Germline CDR1 reads LGHNA; CDR2 reads YNFKEQ. V lost 1 base, J lost 5 bases, and 3 bases stayed unmatched. The CDR3 contains 14 residues. CDR3: CASSQGRQGETQYF. The CDR3 DNA sequence: TGTGCCAGCAGCCAAGGCCGACAGGGGGAGACCCAGTACTTC.

This clonotype was recorded at least ten times. The chain combines TRBV28 with TRBJ1-1, with 7 nucleotides matching TRBD1. The V gene end was trimmed by 5 bases and the J gene end by 9 bases; junction bases not matched to a gene: 3. Germline loops: CDR1 MDHEN, CDR2 SYDVKM. This CDR3 has 11 residues. CDR3 sequence (DNA): TGTGCCAGCAGTCTGACAGGGCAAGCTTTCTTT. It specifies CASSLTGQAFF.

This clonotype was observed at least ten times. The V call is TRBV29-1, the J call TRBJ2-7; D may be TRBD1 (6 bases). Looked up from germline, CDR1 is SQVTM and CDR2 is ANQGSEA. This CDR3 is built from 12 residues. Deletions cut 7 bases from V and 3 bases from J, with 13 bases between. In DNA, the CDR3 is TGCAGCGCTGGGGACAATCGCTACGAGCAGTACTTC. This encodes CSAGDNRYEQYF.

This clonotype has a count of ten or more. V and J are TRBV2 and TRBJ2-1, with 11 positions matching TRBD1. Trimming took 7 bases from V and 5 from J; bases not matched to a gene: 7. Germline V gene sequence: CDR1 SNHLY, CDR2 FYNNEI. The CDR3 is 15 residues long. The CDR3 spells CASTWTGGKHNEQFF. The CDR3 coding sequence is TGTGCCAGCACCTGGACAGGGGGCAAGCACAATGAGCAGTTCTTC.

This clonotype came up a few times. A much more abundant neighbour one base away suggests this may be a read error. This chain uses TRBV7-2 with TRBJ2-4, with 10 bases that match TRBD2. This CDR3 contains 16 residues. From germline, CDR1 is SGHTA and CDR2 FQGNSA. CDR3 DNA sequence: TGTGCCAGCAGCTCCGGACTAGCGGTAGCCAAAAACACTCAGTACTTC. It encodes CASSSGLAVAKNTQYF.

At least ten counts were recorded for this clonotype. This sequence joins TRBV6-2 or TRBV6-3 and TRBJ2-1; 11 bases agree with TRBD2. Germline V gene data show CDR1 as MNHEY and CDR2 as SVGEGT. The CDR3 totals 15 residues. The V segment lost 0 bases and the J segment 7 bases; nucleotides outside the gene matches: 2. Written as DNA, the CDR3 is TGTGCCAGCAGTTACTCTAGCGGGGGGGCAAATGAGCAGTTCTTC. It encodes CASSYSSGGANEQFF.

This clonotype was seen at least ten times. The V gene is TRBV20-1, the J gene TRBJ2-5, with D perhaps matching TRBD1 or TRBD2 (6 bases each). Germline CDR1 DFQATT, CDR2 SNEGSKA (reference sequence). V lost 5 bases and J lost 5, with 24 bases in between. The CDR3 sequence is 16 residues long. The CDR3 sequence is CSAASEVRGVRETQYF. DNA for the CDR3: TGCAGTGCTGCCTCAGAAGTTAGGGGGGTGAGGGAGACCCAGTACTTC.

The chain combines TRBV3-1 with TRBJ2-3; TRBD2 agrees at 11 bases. The V gene's germline CDR1 is LGHDT and CDR2 YNNKEL (reference sequence). V dropped 0 bases and J dropped 5; count of bases not matched to a gene: 10. This CDR3 has 18 residues. In DNA, the CDR3 is TGTGCCAGCAGCCAAGACTTGGTAGCGGGGGGGCCGGTAGATACGCAGTATTTT. It yields the protein CASSQDLVAGGPVDTQYF.

Ten or more counts support this clonotype. This CDR3 is CSVVYSQKYEAFF. DNA for the CDR3: TGCAGTGTAGTTTACAGCCAAAAATATGAAGCTTTCTTT. V is TRBV20-1 and J is TRBJ1-1; D is uncertain. The CDR3 sequence is 13 residues long. CDR1 is DFQATT, CDR2 SNEGSKA, per germline (reference sequence). Trimming removed 7 bases at V and 7 bases at J, with 19 bases between.

This clonotype was picked up many times. J is TRBJ2-2 and V is TRBV3-1; D is unclear. CDR1 and CDR2 (germline): LGHDT, YNNKEL (reference sequence). The CDR3 covers 16 residues. V lost 1 base and J lost 7, with 16 bases in between. CDR3 region: CASSQAEGFPGGELFF. The CDR3 nucleotides are TGTGCCAGCAGCCAAGCAGAAGGATTCCCCGGCGGGGAGCTGTTTTTT.

The rearrangement joins TRBV25-1 to TRBJ2-1; TRBD1 is a possible D gene (6 bases). The CDR3 has 15 amino acids. Germline-derived CDR1 and CDR2 are MGHDK and SYGVNS. Trimming took off 8 bases at V and 0 bases at J, with 14 bases between the two ends. The CDR3 DNA follows: TGTGCCAGCGGACGGACAGAGAGCTCCTACAATGAGCAGTTCTTC. Amino acids: CASGRTESSYNEQFF.

This clonotype was counted at least ten times. The chain combines TRBV28 with TRBJ2-1; weak D call: TRBD1 (6 bases). The CDR3 spans 13 residues. Germline V gene sequence: CDR1 MDHEN, CDR2 SYDVKM. V was trimmed by 5 bases and J by 9 bases, leaving 14 bases between them. CDR3 loop: CASSRPQGTEQFF. CDR3 nucleotides: TGTGCCAGCAGTCGTCCCCAGGGGACTGAGCAGTTCTTC.

This clonotype came up many times. V usage is TRBV5-1 and J usage is TRBJ2-3; no definite D call. The CDR3 has 14 amino acids. V was clipped by 0 bases and J by 4 bases, with 9 bases between them. Per the germline V gene, CDR1 is SGHRS and CDR2 is YFSETQ. CDR3 sequence reads: CASSLEARADTQYF. The DNA of the CDR3 is TGCGCCAGCAGCTTGGAGGCCCGAGCAGATACGCAGTATTTT.

This clonotype occurred many times. The chain is built from TRBV2 and TRBJ1-2, with unresolved D. The CDR3 loop spans 10 amino acids. Deletions cut 1 base from V and 10 bases from J, with 4 bases between. CDR1 is SNHLY, CDR2 FYNNEI, per germline. CDR3 DNA sequence: TGTGCCAGCAGTGAAGGGGACTACACCTTC. This encodes CASSEGDYTF.

This clonotype has a count of ten or more. Germline is not matched at one junction end, which may reflect a read error. V is TRBV7-6 and J is TRBJ2-1; D not resolved. The V gene's germline CDR1 is SGHVS and CDR2 FNYEAQ. The CDR3 totals 13 residues. Written as DNA, the CDR3 is TGTGCCAGCAGCGGATGGTCCTCCAATGAGCAGTTCTTC. This sequence encodes CASSGWSSNEQFF.